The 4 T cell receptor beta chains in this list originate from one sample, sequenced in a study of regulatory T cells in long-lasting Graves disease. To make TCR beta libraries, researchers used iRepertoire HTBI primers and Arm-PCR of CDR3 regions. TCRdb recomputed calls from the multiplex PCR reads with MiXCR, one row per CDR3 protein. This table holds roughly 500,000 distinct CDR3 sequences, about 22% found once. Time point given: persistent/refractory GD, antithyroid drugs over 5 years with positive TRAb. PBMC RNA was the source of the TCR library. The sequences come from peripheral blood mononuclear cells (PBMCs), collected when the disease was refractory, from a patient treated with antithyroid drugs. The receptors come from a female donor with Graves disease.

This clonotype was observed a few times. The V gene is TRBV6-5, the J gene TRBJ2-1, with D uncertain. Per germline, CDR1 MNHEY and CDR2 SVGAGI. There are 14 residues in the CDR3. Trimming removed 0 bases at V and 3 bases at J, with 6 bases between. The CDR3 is CASSYSNLYNEQFF. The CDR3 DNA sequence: TGTGCCAGCAGTTACTCGAACCTCTACAATGAGCAGTTCTTC.

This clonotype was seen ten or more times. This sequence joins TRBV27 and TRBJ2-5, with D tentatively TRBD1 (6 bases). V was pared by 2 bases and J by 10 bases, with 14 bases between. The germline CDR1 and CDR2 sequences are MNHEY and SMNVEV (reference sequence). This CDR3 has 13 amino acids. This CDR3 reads CASSLQNRADQYF. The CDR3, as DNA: TGTGCCAGCAGTTTACAAAACAGGGCCGACCAGTACTTC.

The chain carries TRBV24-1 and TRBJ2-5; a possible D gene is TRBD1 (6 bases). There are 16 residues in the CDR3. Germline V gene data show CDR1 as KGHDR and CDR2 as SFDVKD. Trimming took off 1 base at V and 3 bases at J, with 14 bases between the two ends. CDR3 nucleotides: TGTGCCACCAGTGATTTCGGGACACCGAATGAAGAGACCCAGTACTTC. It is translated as CATSDFGTPNEETQYF.

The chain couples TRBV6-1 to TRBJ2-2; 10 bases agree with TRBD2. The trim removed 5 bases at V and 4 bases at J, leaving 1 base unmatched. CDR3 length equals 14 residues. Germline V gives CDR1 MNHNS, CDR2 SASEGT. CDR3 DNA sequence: TGTGCCAGCAGTCGACTAGCGGGCACCGGGGAGCTGTTTTTT. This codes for CASSRLAGTGELFF.